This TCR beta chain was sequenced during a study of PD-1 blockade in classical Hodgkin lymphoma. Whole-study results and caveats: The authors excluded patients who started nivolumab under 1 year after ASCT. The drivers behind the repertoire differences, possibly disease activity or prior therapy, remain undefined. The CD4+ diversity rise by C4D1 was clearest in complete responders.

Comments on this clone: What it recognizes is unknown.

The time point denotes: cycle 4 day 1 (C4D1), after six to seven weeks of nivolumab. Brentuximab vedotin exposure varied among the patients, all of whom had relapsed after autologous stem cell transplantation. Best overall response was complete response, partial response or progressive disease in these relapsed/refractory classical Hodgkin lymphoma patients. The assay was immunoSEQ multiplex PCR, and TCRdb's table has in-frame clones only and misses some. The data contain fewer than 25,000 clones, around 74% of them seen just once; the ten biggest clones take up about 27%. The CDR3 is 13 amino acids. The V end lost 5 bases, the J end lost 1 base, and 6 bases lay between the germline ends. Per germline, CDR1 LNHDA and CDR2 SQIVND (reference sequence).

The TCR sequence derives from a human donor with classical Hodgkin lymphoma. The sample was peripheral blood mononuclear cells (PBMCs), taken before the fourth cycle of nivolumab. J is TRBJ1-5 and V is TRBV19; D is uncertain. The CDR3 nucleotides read TGTGCCAGTAGTCGGGGAAGCAATCAGCCCCAGCATTTT. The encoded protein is CASSRGSNQPQHF. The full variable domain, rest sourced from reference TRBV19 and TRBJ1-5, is DGGITQSPKYLFRKEGQNVTLSCEQNLNHDAMYWYRQDPGQGLRLIYYSQIVNDFQKGDIAEGYSVSREKKESFPLTVTSAQKNPTAFYLCASSRGSNQPQHFGDGTRLSIL.